This T cell receptor beta chain is drawn from a study of blood T cell repertoires in COVID-19. Study-level information: Samples of COVID-19 (acute and convalescent) were obtained from the United States, Italy and Spain. T cells, B-cell-depleted T cells, or PBMCs supplied cDNA or gDNA.

Method: immunoSEQ multiplex PCR; TCRdb's copy keeps in-frame clones and lacks some. The repertoire has around 260,000 clones, approximately 89% of them found once; the top ten carry 2% to 2.5%. Seattle participants joined during active infection and were tracked over time. J was trimmed by 10 bases and V by 0 bases; bases with no gene match: 8. The CDR3 covers 15 residues. The V gene's germline CDR1 is MGHRA and CDR2 YSYEKL. The rearrangement joins TRBV4-1 to TRBJ2-1; 8 nucleotides line up with TRBD2. Sample: peripheral blood. The receptor was derived from a woman in her thirties with COVID-19, enrolled during active disease. CDR3 amino acids: CASSQDAVAGSEQFF. The CDR3 DNA sequence: TGCGCCAGCAGCCAAGATGCGGTAGCGGGAAGCGAGCAGTTCTTC.